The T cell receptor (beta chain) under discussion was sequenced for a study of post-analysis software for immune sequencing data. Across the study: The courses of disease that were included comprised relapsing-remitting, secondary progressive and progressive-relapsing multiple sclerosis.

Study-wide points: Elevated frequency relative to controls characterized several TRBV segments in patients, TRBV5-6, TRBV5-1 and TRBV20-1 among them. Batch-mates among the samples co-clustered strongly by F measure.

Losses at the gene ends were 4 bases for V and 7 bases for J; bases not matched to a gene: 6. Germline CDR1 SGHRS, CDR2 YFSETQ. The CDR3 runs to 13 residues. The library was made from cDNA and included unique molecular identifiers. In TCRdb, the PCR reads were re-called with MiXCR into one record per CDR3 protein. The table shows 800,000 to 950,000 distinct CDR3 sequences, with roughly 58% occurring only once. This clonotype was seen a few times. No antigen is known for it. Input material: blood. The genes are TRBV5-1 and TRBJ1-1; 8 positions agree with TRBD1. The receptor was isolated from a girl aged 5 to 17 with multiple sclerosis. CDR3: CASSTRTGLEAFF. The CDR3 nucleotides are TGCGCCAGCAGCACCCGGACAGGGCTTGAAGCTTTCTTT.